Listed here are 16 T cell receptor beta chains from one sample, sequenced in a study of high-grade serous ovarian cancer treatment subgroups. The tumor samples were collected prior to definitive surgery or chemotherapy. Assay used: immunoSEQ multiplex PCR; TCRdb lists only in-frame clones, some missing. This table holds several thousand clones, approximately 70% found once. The sample taken for sequencing was tumor tissue. These receptors were obtained from a human patient with high-grade serous ovarian cancer.

This clone was found a few times. The same CDR3 is also encoded by other DNA sequences in this sample. The chain employs TRBV7-7 and TRBJ2-3; possibly TRBD2 for D (5 bases). Germline V gene lookup returns CDR1 SSHAT and CDR2 FNYEAQ (reference sequence). V was trimmed by 1 base and J by 0 bases, leaving 8 bases between them. This CDR3 has 15 amino acids. The CDR3 coding sequence is TGTGCCAGCAGCTTAGGCCTAGCTAGCACAGATACGCAGTATTTT. This sequence encodes CASSLGLASTDTQYF. Full variable domain (rest looked up from reference TRBV7-7 and TRBJ2-3): GAGVSQSPRYKVTKRGQDVTLRCDPISSHATLYWYQQALGQGPEFLTYFNYEAQPDKSGLPSDRFSAERPEGSISTLTIQRTEQRDSAMYRCASSLGLASTDTQYFGPGTRLTVL.

The chain has TRBV5-1 and TRBJ2-7; D unclear. Germline V lookup: CDR1 SGHRS, CDR2 YFSETQ. This CDR3 has 15 amino acids. The ends were cut back, 4 bases at V and 2 bases at J, with 16 bases in the middle. The CDR3 nucleotides read TGCGCCAGCAGCCTGGGTCCAACTGACACCTACGAGCAGTACTTC. The encoded protein is CASSLGPTDTYEQYF. Full variable domain (outside the CDR3, taken from reference TRBV5-1 and TRBJ2-7): KAGVTQTPRYLIKTRGQQVTLSCSPISGHRSVSWYQQTPGQGLQFLFEYFSETQRNKGNFPGRFSGRQFSNSRSEMNVSTLELGDSALYLCASSLGPTDTYEQYFGPGTRLTVT.

The V and J genes are TRBV14 and TRBJ2-1; D is undetermined. The CDR3 is 15 amino acids. Germline values: CDR1 SGHDN, CDR2 FVKESK. V was trimmed by 0 bases and J by 3 bases, leaving 9 bases between them. The CDR3 here is CASSQDSSFYNEQFF. CDR3 coding DNA: TGTGCCAGCAGCCAAGATTCGTCGTTCTACAATGAGCAGTTCTTC.

This chain joins TRBV9 and TRBJ1-1; 7 bases are shared with TRBD1. J was trimmed by 4 bases and V by 2 bases; bases with no gene match: 11. The CDR3 has 16 residues. Germline CDR1 reads SGDLS; CDR2 reads YYNGEE. The CDR3 bases are TGTGCCAGCAGCGTTGGGGGGAGCAGGGGGATCACTGAAGCTTTCTTT. Translating it yields CASSVGGSRGITEAFF.

In its sample, this clone was seen once. The V call is TRBV6-6, the J call TRBJ2-1; D might be TRBD1 or TRBD2, each matching 5 bases. V lost 1 base and J 5 bases, leaving 12 bases between the germline ends. The germline V gene has CDR1 MNHNY and CDR2 SVGAGI (reference sequence). The CDR3 is 15 residues long. The CDR3 DNA is TGTGCCAGCAGTTACTTCGGGACGCAGGACAATGAGCAGTTCTTC. It yields the protein CASSYFGTQDNEQFF.

The rearrangement links TRBV7-2 to TRBJ1-3; D unresolved. This CDR3 is 17 amino acids long. V shed 1 base and J shed 4 bases, with 17 bases lying between them. Germline CDR1 and CDR2: SGHTA and FQGNSA. CDR3 bases: TGTGCCAGCAGCTTAGAGCCAGCCGCCTTAGGAGGAAACACCATATATTTT. It is translated as CASSLEPAALGGNTIYF.

This clone was counted a few times. This chain joins TRBV19 and TRBJ2-1; the match to TRBD2 covers 8 bases. CDR1 and CDR2 from the germline V gene are LNHDA and SQIVND (reference sequence). V gave up 7 bases and J gave up 2 bases; unmatched junction bases: 7. The CDR3 contains 15 residues. In DNA form, the CDR3 reads TGTGCCAGTACCTTTAGCGGGGTCCCCTACAATGAGCAGTTCTTC. It encodes CASTFSGVPYNEQFF.

In DNA, the CDR3 is TGTGCCAGTAGTATAGATCAGGGGAGTTCTAGCACAGATACGCAGTATTTT. Translated, it gives CASSIDQGSSSTDTQYF. J is TRBJ2-3 and V is TRBV19, with D perhaps TRBD1 (6 bases). The CDR3 loop spans 17 amino acids. Between the trimmed V and J ends, which lost 0 bases and 0 bases, there was a span of 13 bases. Germline-derived CDR1 and CDR2 are LNHDA and SQIVND (reference sequence).

The chain combines TRBV29-1 with TRBJ1-4; D may be TRBD1 (6 bases). The CDR3 contains 12 residues. Germline V gene sequence: CDR1 SQVTM, CDR2 ANQGSEA. The CDR3 is CIARGENEKLFF. CDR3 sequence (DNA): TGCATCGCCAGGGGCGAAAATGAAAAACTGTTTTTT.

CDR3 nucleotide sequence: TGTGCCAGCTCCCCGAGCCGTTCGGATTCACCCCTCCACTTT. Residues: CASSPSRSDSPLHF. The chain is built from TRBV27 and TRBJ1-6; D unresolved. The CDR3 runs to 14 residues. Between the trimmed V and J ends, which lost 8 bases and 8 bases, there was a span of 16 bases. Germline V CDR1 and CDR2: MNHEY, SMNVEV (reference sequence).

The rearrangement links TRBV7-8 to TRBJ1-2; 8 bases are a match to TRBD1. The germline CDR1 and CDR2 sequences are SGHVS and FQNEAQ. V shed 2 bases, J shed 2 bases, and the junction held 7 bases outside the gene matches. The CDR3 contains 16 residues. CDR3 region: CASSLWTGLMNYGYTF. DNA of the CDR3: TGTGCCAGCAGCTTATGGACAGGGTTAATGAACTATGGCTACACCTTC.

This chain uses TRBV6-1 with TRBJ1-3; the D is unclear. The CDR3 is made up of 13 amino acids. The ends were cut back, 4 bases at V and 0 bases at J, with 4 bases in the middle. Germline V gene data show CDR1 as MNHNS and CDR2 as SASEGT. This CDR3 reads CASSAGSGNTIYF. Here the CDR3 DNA reads TGTGCCAGCAGTGCCGGCTCTGGAAACACCATATATTTT.

The rearrangement links TRBV2 to TRBJ2-5; D perhaps matches TRBD2 (6 bases). The CDR3 length is 16 residues. Germline V gene lookup returns CDR1 SNHLY and CDR2 FYNNEI. V dropped 4 bases and J dropped 5 bases, with 20 bases sitting between them. CDR3 sequence: CASSVSGGPLGETQYF. The CDR3, as DNA: TGTGCCAGCAGTGTATCAGGAGGGCCTCTAGGGGAGACCCAGTACTTC.

The rearrangement uses TRBV6-6 and TRBJ2-2; tentatively, D is TRBD2 (5 bases). Trimming cost V 0 bases and J 7 bases, with 9 bases left between them. Germline lookup yields CDR1 MNHNY and CDR2 SVGAGI (reference sequence). This CDR3 is 14 amino acids long. Here the CDR3 reads CASSYSARGGELFF. CDR3 sequence (DNA): TGTGCCAGCAGTTACTCCGCTCGGGGCGGGGAGCTGTTTTTT.

The CDR3 protein is CASEGEVNTEAFF. DNA for the CDR3: TGTGCCAGTGAAGGGGAGGTGAACACTGAAGCTTTCTTT. The chain employs TRBV19 and TRBJ1-1; D is perhaps TRBD1 (5 bases). The CDR3 totals 13 residues. Trimming shortened V by 8 bases and J by 0 bases, and 10 bases separated the two germline ends. Germline CDR1 is LNHDA and CDR2 is SQIVND (reference sequence).

The chain carries TRBV19 and TRBJ2-5; a possible D gene is TRBD2 (6 bases). The CDR3 covers 15 residues. Germline loops: CDR1 LNHDA, CDR2 SQIVND (reference sequence). V dropped 6 bases and J dropped 2 bases, with 16 bases sitting between them. In DNA, the CDR3 is TGTGCCAGTAGGCGGGACTCCGGGGCTCAAGAGACCCAGTACTTC. Its translation: CASRRDSGAQETQYF.